This is a list of T cell receptor beta chains from one sample in a study of CD8+ T cells in alopecia areata. Repertoires were generated with immunoSEQ multiplex PCR, while TCRdb's copy carries only in-frame clones and drops some. The sample lists roughly 200,000 clones; approximately 47% were seen once. Sequenced material: CD4+ T cells sorted from blood, taken at approximately week 37, from a patient treated with tofacitinib. Receptors were obtained from a human donor with alopecia areata. Each CDR3 is given with its conserved first and last residue. Each record gives: CDR3 protein, CDR3 DNA, J gene, V gene, D gene, clone size. D genes are given only for firm matches. Some rows mark clone size as missing; the rest say once, few, many or name a class of expanded clone.

CSARARETQYF | TGCAGTGCCAGAGCCAGGGAGACCCAGTACTTC | TRBJ2-5 | TRBV20-1 | NA | NA
CASTSQGLSYEQYF | TGTGCCAGCACCTCACAGGGTTTAAGCTACGAGCAGTACTTC | TRBJ2-7 | TRBV7-2 | NA | few
CASSRTGLAGEVGYQETQYF | TGTGCCAGCAGCCGAACGGGACTAGCGGGGGAAGTGGGATACCAAGAGACCCAGTACTTC | TRBJ2-5 | TRBV4-2 | TRBD2 | NA
CAWSLDRFHEQYF | TGTGCCTGGAGCCTTGACAGGTTCCACGAGCAGTACTTC | TRBJ2-7 | TRBV30 | NA | NA
CASSYSVGNTIYF | TGTGCCAGCAGTTACTCCGTAGGAAACACCATATATTTT | TRBJ1-3 | TRBV6-6 | NA | NA
CASSLAVEAFF | TGTGCCAGCAGCTTGGCAGTTGAAGCTTTCTTT | TRBJ1-1 | TRBV7-9 | NA | few
CASSPGPLGAETQYF | TGTGCCAGCAGTCCTGGACCCTTAGGGGCAGAGACCCAGTACTTC | TRBJ2-5 | TRBV25-1 | NA | NA
CASRPTGGSNEQFF | TGTGCCAGCAGACCGACTGGCGGGTCCAATGAGCAGTTCTTC | TRBJ2-1 | TRBV5-6 | NA | NA
CASSLSRGETQYF | TGTGCCAGCAGCTTAAGCAGGGGTGAGACCCAGTACTTC | TRBJ2-5 | TRBV11-2 | NA | few
CASSLDANQPQHF | TGTGCCAGCAGCTTAGACGCCAATCAGCCCCAGCATTTT | TRBJ1-5 | TRBV11-2 | NA | few
CSVTGVDGYTF | TGCAGCGTCACAGGGGTCGATGGCTACACCTTC | TRBJ1-2 | TRBV29-1 | TRBD1 | NA
CASSESEGWDWSYGYTF | TGTGCCAGCAGTGAATCTGAAGGGTGGGACTGGAGCTATGGCTACACCTTC | TRBJ1-2 | TRBV25-1 | NA | once
CSAVLAGAYEQYF | TGCAGCGCCGTACTAGCGGGAGCCTACGAGCAGTACTTC | TRBJ2-7 | TRBV29-1 | TRBD2 | NA
CASRNPGDGGEQFF | TGTGCCAGCAGAAACCCGGGGGACGGTGGTGAGCAGTTCTTC | TRBJ2-1 | TRBV14 | NA | many
CASSETGYSNQPQHF | TGTGCCAGCAGCGAGACAGGGTATAGCAATCAGCCCCAGCATTTT | TRBJ1-5 | TRBV11-2 | TRBD1 | NA
CASSMGLAIEQFF | TGTGCCAGCAGCATGGGACTAGCTATTGAGCAGTTCTTC | TRBJ2-1 | TRBV28 | TRBD2 | NA
CAIQQGSHTQYF | TGTGCCATCCAACAGGGGTCACATACGCAGTATTTT | TRBJ2-3 | TRBV10-3 | TRBD1 | NA
CASSPVGGLRYF | TGTGCCAGCAGCCCGGTGGGCGGATTGAGGTACTTC | TRBJ2-4 | TRBV7-9 | NA | NA
CSGKGGYGYTF | TGCAGCGGTAAGGGTGGCTATGGCTACACCTTC | TRBJ1-2 | TRBV29-1 | NA | NA
CASSLGASGRGEQFF | TGTGCCAGCAGCTTAGGGGCTAGCGGGAGGGGTGAGCAGTTCTTC | TRBJ2-1 | TRBV7-2 | TRBD2 | few
CASEKGREKEQFF | TGTGCCAGCGAAAAGGGCCGAGAGAAAGAGCAGTTCTTC | TRBJ2-1 | TRBV28 | NA | few
CSVSTAGASTDTQYF | TGCAGCGTTTCTACAGCGGGTGCTAGCACAGATACGCAGTATTTT | TRBJ2-3 | TRBV29-1 | NA | few
CASDDFPRETQYF | TGCGCCAGCGACGACTTCCCTCGAGAGACCCAGTACTTC | TRBJ2-5 | TRBV5-1 | NA | NA
CAWSSGDMSYNEQFF | TGTGCCTGGAGTAGCGGGGACATGTCCTACAATGAGCAGTTCTTC | TRBJ2-1 | TRBV30 | NA | NA
CSVWTGGERVTEAFF | TGCAGCGTTTGGACAGGGGGCGAGCGAGTCACTGAAGCTTTCTTT | TRBJ1-1 | TRBV29-1 | TRBD1 | few
CATSRVGRAYEQYF | TGTGCCACCAGCAGAGTGGGCAGAGCATACGAGCAGTACTTC | TRBJ2-7 | TRBV15 | NA | few
CAWRIRGAVTGELFF | TGTGCCTGGAGGATTAGGGGGGCGGTCACCGGGGAGCTGTTTTTT | TRBJ2-2 | TRBV30 | NA | few
CASSQDELATDTQYF | TGCGCCAGCAGCCAAGATGAACTAGCGACAGATACGCAGTATTTT | TRBJ2-3 | TRBV4-3 | TRBD2 | few
CASCWRGTGELFF | TGTGCCAGTTGTTGGCGGGGCACCGGGGAGCTGTTTTTT | TRBJ2-2 | TRBV19 | NA | NA
CASNDGETNEKLFF | TGTGCCAGTAACGACGGCGAAACGAATGAAAAACTGTTTTTT | TRBJ1-4 | TRBV19 | NA | few
CASSYSNSRNYGYTF | TGTGCCAGCAGTTACTCCAATTCCAGGAACTATGGCTACACCTTC | TRBJ1-2 | TRBV6-6 | NA | NA
CAWAGTSGANVLTF | TGTGCCTGGGCCGGTACCTCTGGGGCCAACGTCCTGACTTTC | TRBJ2-6 | TRBV30 | NA | NA
CASSWGYNEQFF | TGTGCCAGCAGCTGGGGATACAATGAGCAGTTCTTC | TRBJ2-1 | TRBV7-2 | NA | NA